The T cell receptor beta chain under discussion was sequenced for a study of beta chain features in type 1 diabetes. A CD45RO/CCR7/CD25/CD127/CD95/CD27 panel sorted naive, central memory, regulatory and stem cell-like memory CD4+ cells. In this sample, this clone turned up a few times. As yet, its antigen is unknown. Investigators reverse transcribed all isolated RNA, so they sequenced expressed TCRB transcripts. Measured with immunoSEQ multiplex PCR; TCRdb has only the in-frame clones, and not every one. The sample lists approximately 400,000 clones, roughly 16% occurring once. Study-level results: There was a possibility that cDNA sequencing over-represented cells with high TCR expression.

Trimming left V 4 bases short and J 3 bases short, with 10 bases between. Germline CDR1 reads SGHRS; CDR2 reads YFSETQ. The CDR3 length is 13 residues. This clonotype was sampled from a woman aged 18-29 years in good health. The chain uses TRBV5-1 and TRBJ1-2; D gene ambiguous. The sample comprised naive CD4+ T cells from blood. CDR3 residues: CASSLTDYYGYTF. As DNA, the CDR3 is TGCGCCAGCAGCCTGACGGACTACTATGGCTACACCTTC.